What follows are 15 T cell receptor beta chains derived from one specimen sequenced in a study of tissue T cells after allogeneic stem cell transplantation. Sequencing was performed with immunoSEQ multiplex PCR; in TCRdb, only in-frame clones are kept and a portion is missing. The sample includes tens of thousands of clones, roughly 73% of them seen just once. The sample taken for sequencing was sorted cells pooled from one or two spleens. Receptors were obtained from a pool of C57BL/6 mice in good health.

With respect to this clone: Mouse gene names and germline throughout. Coverage ceases 1 residue before the CDR3 finishes, and the germline J gene fills in the end. The chain combines TRBV3 with TRBJ2-2, with TRBD2 identical over 10 bases. V dropped 5 bases and J dropped 7; count of bases not matched to a gene: 4. Germline CDR1 and CDR2: SNHLY and FYNGKV (reference sequence). The length of the CDR3 is 14 residues. CDR3: CASSRTGGGGQLYF. The DNA read from the CDR3 is TGTGCCAGCAGCCGGACTGGGGGTGGCGGGCAGCTCTAC.

With regard to this clone: Gene names follow the mouse nomenclature. Read sequence stops 1 residue before the CDR3 end, and the germline J gene provides the missing end. The V and J genes are TRBV16 and TRBJ2-3; 8 nucleotides match TRBD1. Germline CDR1 SGHSA, CDR2 FRNQAP. This CDR3 is built from 15 residues. Trimming at V came to 3 bases and at J to 1 base, leaving 3 bases not matched to a gene. This CDR3 reads CASSFPGQGAETLYF. Partial CDR3 DNA: TGTGCAAGCAGCTTCCCGGGACAGGGTGCAGAAACGCTGTAT.

As to this clone: Gene names follow the mouse nomenclature. The sequenced fragment ends 1 residue before the CDR3 boundary, so the rest is inferred from the germline J gene. This chain connects TRBV2 to TRBJ2-1, with 8 bases identical to TRBD1. This CDR3 comprises 14 residues. From germline, CDR1 is LGHNA and CDR2 YSYQKL. J was trimmed by 5 bases and V by 1 base; bases with no gene match: 1. The sequenced CDR3 bases are TGTGCCAGCAGCCAAGGGACAGGGAATGCTGAGCAGTTC. Its translation: CASSQGTGNAEQF. The complete CDR3 protein is CASSQGTGNAEQFF.

Comments on this clone: Each gene name is a mouse one. The sample contains more than one DNA sequence encoding this CDR3. The CDR3 bases that were read are TGTGCCAGCGGGGACAGGGGGAGTGCAGAAACGCTGTAT. Protein sequence: CASGDRGSAETLY. The whole CDR3 sequence is CASGDRGSAETLYF. The rearrangement uses TRBV13-2 and TRBJ2-3; 10 bases map to TRBD1. The CDR3 end is not reached by the read, which stops 1 residue before it; the germline J gene fills it in. The junction had 0 bases not matched to a gene; V was cut back by 5 bases and J by 0 bases. The CDR3 loop spans 14 amino acids. CDR1 is NNHNN, CDR2 SYGAGS, per germline (reference sequence).

With regard to this clone: Germline and genes here are mouse. From the germline J gene comes the end of the CDR3, since the read stops 1 residue before it. The rearrangement joins TRBV20 to TRBJ1-1, with a tentative D call TRBD1 (5 bases). V was pared by 0 bases and J by 3 bases, with 11 bases between. CDR1 is GFQATS, CDR2 STVNSAI, per germline. This CDR3 has 14 amino acids. CDR3 DNA, as far as it was read: TGTGGTGCTAGGGATAAGGGGAGGGACACAGAAGTCTTC. Amino acid sequence: CGARDKGRDTEVF. The CDR3 in its entirety is CGARDKGRDTEVFF.

Remarks on this clone: The germline and genes are mouse ones. The read finishes 1 residue shy of the CDR3 end, and the germline J gene is used to complete it. The gene calls are TRBV20 and TRBJ1-1; 7 bases line up with TRBD1. From germline, CDR1 is GFQATS and CDR2 STVNSAI. The CDR3 has 13 amino acids. J gave up 7 bases and V 0 bases, and 5 bases lay outside the gene matches. CDR3: CGARDAGGREVFF. The part of the CDR3 DNA that was read is TGTGGTGCTAGGGATGCAGGGGGACGAGAAGTCTTC. Complete variable domain (other parts from reference TRBV20 and TRBJ1-1): GALVYQYPRRTICKSGTSMRMECQAVGFQATSVAWYRQSPQKTFELIALSTVNSAIKYEQNFTQEKFPISHPNLSFSSMTVLNAYLEDRGLYLCGARDAGGREVFFGKGTRLTVV.

Turning to this clone: Gene names and germline match the mouse. The CDR3 is cut off 1 residue early in the read; its end comes from the germline J gene. The J gene is TRBJ2-2, the V gene TRBV5, with D unclear. The germline V and J ends were trimmed by 1 base and 8 bases, with 2 bases remaining between them. Germline-derived CDR1 and CDR2 are LGHNA and YNLKQL (reference sequence). This CDR3 is 11 amino acids long. CDR3 protein: CASSQAGQLYF. The sequenced part of the CDR3 DNA is TGTGCCAGCAGCCAAGCAGGGCAGCTCTAC.

Concerning this clone itself: Genes and germline come from the mouse. The DNA ends 1 residue before the CDR3 does, and the rest of the CDR3 is filled in from the germline J gene. The chain uses TRBV31 and TRBJ2-7; no reliable D call. Trimming stripped 3 bases from V and 0 bases from J, with 0 bases between. The CDR3 loop spans 10 amino acids. Germline V gene sequence: CDR1 GKSSPN, CDR2 SITVG. Partial CDR3 DNA: TGTGCCTGGAGCTCCTATGAACAGTAC. Protein: CAWSSYEQY. The entire CDR3 is CAWSSYEQYF.

About this clone: The gene symbols are mouse symbols. The read halts 1 residue ahead of the CDR3 end, with the missing end drawn from the germline J gene. The rearrangement joins TRBV2 to TRBJ1-2; 8 positions match TRBD1. The V gene's germline CDR1 is LGHNA and CDR2 YSYQKL. This CDR3 is 15 amino acids long. V gave up 0 bases and J gave up 1 base; unmatched junction bases: 1. CDR3 DNA, as far as it was read: TGTGCCAGCAGCCAAGACAGGGGGCGAAACTCCGACTACACC. Its protein product is CASSQDRGRNSDYT. In full, the CDR3 is CASSQDRGRNSDYTF. The full variable domain, rest sourced from reference TRBV2 and TRBJ1-2, is DPKIIQKPKYLVAVTGSEKILICEQYLGHNAMYWYRQSAKKPLEFMFSYSYQKLMDNQTASSRFQPQSSKKNHLDLQITALKPDDSATYFCASSQDRGRNSDYTFGSGTRLLVI.

Of note for this clone: The gene names here belong to mouse. With the read ending 1 residue before the CDR3 end, the germline J gene is used to fill in that end. This chain joins TRBV29 and TRBJ1-1, with D maybe TRBD1 (6 bases). The V gene's germline CDR1 is MSHET and CDR2 SYDVDS. The CDR3 is made up of 14 amino acids. Trimming took off 5 bases at V and 4 bases at J, with 14 bases between the two ends. Incomplete CDR3 DNA: TGTGCTAGCAGTCCCCCGGGGGCTAGCACAGAAGTCTTC. It encodes CASSPPGASTEVF. The CDR3 in its entirety is CASSPPGASTEVFF.

To note about this clone: Genes here carry mouse names. Read sequence stops 1 residue before the CDR3 end, and the germline J gene provides the missing end. The chain employs TRBV13-2 and TRBJ2-3; 7 nucleotides agree with TRBD2. V shed 1 base and J 0 bases; nucleotides not matched to a gene: 2. CDR3 length: 15 amino acids. Per the germline V gene, CDR1 is NNHNN and CDR2 is SYGAGS (reference sequence). CDR3 loop: CASGDPGGSAETLYF. The CDR3 DNA, read in part, is TGTGCCAGCGGTGATCCTGGGGGTAGTGCAGAAACGCTGTAT.

On this clone itself: Gene names refer to mouse genes. With the read ending 1 residue before the CDR3 end, the germline J gene is used to fill in that end. The J gene is TRBJ1-1, the V gene TRBV3; 8 positions match TRBD1. V lost 2 bases to trimming and J lost 3 bases; unmatched junction nucleotides: 2. Germline values: CDR1 SNHLY, CDR2 FYNGKV (reference sequence). The CDR3 totals 14 residues. The CDR3 loop is CASSLQGAYTEVFF. The covered CDR3 bases are TGTGCCAGCAGCTTACAGGGGGCGTACACAGAAGTCTTC. Complete variable domain (other parts from reference TRBV3 and TRBJ1-1): GPKVLQIPSHQIIDMGQMVTLNCDPVSNHLYFYWYKQILGQQMEFLVNFYNGKVMEKSKLFKDQFSVERPDGSYFTLKIQPTALEDSAVYFCASSLQGAYTEVFFGKGTRLTVV.

Comments on this clone: The germline and genes are mouse ones. The read finishes 1 residue shy of the CDR3 end, and the germline J gene is used to complete it. The J gene is TRBJ2-3, the V gene TRBV5; D may correspond to TRBD1 or TRBD2 (5 bases each). There are 14 residues in the CDR3. The V gene lost 0 bases and the J gene lost 4 bases, with 8 bases spanning the gap. Looked up from germline, CDR1 is LGHNA and CDR2 is YNLKQL (reference sequence). CDR3 loop: CASSQEGPSETLYF. CDR3 DNA (partial): TGTGCCAGCAGCCAAGAGGGACCCTCAGAAACGCTGTAT.

Points on this clone: The gene names here belong to mouse. The CDR3 extends 1 residue past the end of the read, so its final part is completed from the germline J gene. The chain is built from TRBV13-2 and TRBJ2-5; D possibly corresponds to TRBD1 (5 bases). V was clipped by 5 bases and J by 5 bases, with 9 bases between them. The CDR3 is made up of 12 amino acids. Germline loops: CDR1 NNHNN, CDR2 SYGAGS (reference sequence). The CDR3 bases that were read are TGTGCCAGCGGGAAGACAGTAGACACCCAGTAC. It yields the protein CASGKTVDTQY. In full, the CDR3 is CASGKTVDTQYF.

This clone was seen only a few times. Gene names refer to mouse genes. The CDR3 loop is CASSLRNNERLFF. Incomplete CDR3 DNA: TGTGCCAGCTCTCTCCGAAACAACGAAAGATTATTT. This sequence joins TRBV12-1 and TRBJ1-4; D is uncertain. The read finishes 1 residue shy of the CDR3 end, and the germline J gene is used to complete it. Germline V gives CDR1 SGHSN, CDR2 HYEKVE. With 0 bases removed from V and 4 bases from J, the gap between germline ends came to 5 bases. The CDR3 spans 13 residues.